This T cell receptor beta chain was sequenced during a study of OX40 agonist ivuxolimab in advanced cancers. Overall study: Patients in the trial were receiving intravenous ivuxolimab every 2 weeks, at doses of 0.01 to 10 mg/kg.

Clones were read by immunoSEQ multiplex PCR, and TCRdb kept only the in-frame ones, dropping some. This sample yields roughly 50,000 clones, of which roughly 85% are seen a single time; around 3.9% belongs to the top ten. The CDR3 has 15 residues. The germline V gene encodes CDR1 SEHNR and CDR2 FQNEAQ (reference sequence). The germline V and J ends were trimmed by 5 bases and 2 bases, with 14 bases remaining between them. Notes on the study in general: Clones of CD4+ and CD8+ blood T cells grew by week 6 at doses of 0.1 to 3.0 mg/kg.

A note on this clone: Its cognate antigen is unknown.

The sequencing used CD4+ or CD8+ T cells sorted from blood, collected in a trial of the OX40 agonist ivuxolimab. This sequence was found in an adult with an advanced solid tumor such as melanoma, head and neck, liver or kidney cancer. This chain links TRBV7-9 with TRBJ2-3; D is possibly TRBD2 (6 bases). The CDR3 here is CASSRGGGNTDTQYF. Here the CDR3 DNA reads TGTGCCAGCAGCCGCGGAGGAGGGAACACAGATACGCAGTATTTT.